This T cell receptor beta chain appears in the sequencing data of a study of preoperative IRX-2 immunotherapy in early breast cancer. The junction had 8 bases not matched to a gene; V was cut back by 4 bases and J by 7 bases. Germline CDR1 and CDR2: MNHEY and SVGAGI. This CDR3 comprises 14 residues. Treatment of the sample: preoperative locoregional IRX-2 cytokine immunotherapy. This phase Ib study tested locoregional IRX-2 cytokine immunotherapy given before surgery. The repertoire was sequenced with immunoSEQ multiplex PCR; TCRdb's copy has only in-frame clones and lacks some. The repertoire holds 35,000 to 50,000 clones, with about 94% as singletons.

The TCR was taken from a human donor with breast cancer. This chain links TRBV6-5 with TRBJ1-2, with 8 nucleotides matching TRBD1. This sample comprised tumor tissue, obtained after IRX-2 immunotherapy. CDR3 DNA sequence: TGTGCCAGCAGTTGGGGACAGGTGAGCTCTGGCTACACCTTC. Amino acid sequence: CASSWGQVSSGYTF.